This record looks at one T cell receptor beta chain sequence and its context. It lacks a known antigen. No per-base quality is available; no much larger clone lies one base away. This record belongs to a study of PD-L1 blockade in urothelial cancer (dated by TCRdb to the late 2010s). Regarding the research as a whole: Therapy was started around 2014 for all patients, and atezolizumab 1,200 mg was administered intravenously every 3 weeks. About nine tenths of the roughly 29 patients were identified as males with urothelial cancer of bladder origin, and a prior smoking history was reported by 18 of 29 patients. An ECOG performance status of 0 or 1 was recorded for the patients, and 0 to 3 prior chemotherapy regimens had been received by the patients. Blood samples were analyzed at two time points: 3 weeks after treatment start (second dose) and 6 weeks after treatment start. A median of about 140,000 T cells and approximately 86,000 unique TCRs was obtained from blood samples, and a median clonality of approximately 0.08 was observed. An exploratory multi-omic analysis was conducted of the somatic, immune and clinical correlates of response to PD-L1 blockade with atezolizumab in urothelial cancer. Pretreatment tumor samples and matched peripheral blood, collected serially before and after atezolizumab treatment, underwent TCR sequencing. Progression-free survival longer than 6 months counted as durable clinical benefit, and TCR features were additionally tested against both progression-free and overall survival. In the same patients, whole exome sequencing and RNA sequencing of pretreatment tumors were performed in addition to TCR sequencing. Some ten patients reached durable clinical benefit, while about 20 patients did not. Pretreatment blood TCR-seq was available for 27 to 30 patients, at least one posttreatment blood collection was obtained for around 24 patients, and tumor TCR-seq was available for around 24 patients.

The cysteine opens and the phenylalanine closes a CDR3 of 17 amino acids. Just the 51-base CDR3 DNA is kept, in frame starting at base 1. V is cut by 2 bases and J by 5 bases, and the space between the germline ends is 21 bases. Reading the germline V gene gives CDR1 MDHEN and CDR2 SYDVKM. Taken with the paper, the label for time point translates to: peripheral blood 6 weeks after treatment start. A total of 25 to 30 patients with locally advanced or metastatic urothelial carcinoma, treated at Memorial Sloan Kettering on a trial protocol, made up the cohort. Peripheral blood mononuclear cells were collected from each patient pretreatment and during treatment, giving between 1 and 8 total time points per patient. The Qiagen DNeasy Blood extraction kit was used to purify genomic DNA from total PBMCs and from tumor samples. PBMCs were collected pretreatment and during treatment and were isolated and stored as previously described.

To estimate absolute template abundance from read counts, synthetic TCR analog templates were spiked into each PCR. Using the immunoSEQ assay, TCRbeta CDR3 regions were amplified from genomic DNA with bias-controlled V and J gene primers. Rearranged TCRbeta segments were sequenced at approximately 20X coverage. The paper's data handling went like this. Clustering was used to correct sequencing errors, and CDR3s were annotated against IMGT to assign V, D and J genes. Only productive TCRbeta rearrangements were used in downstream analyses, excluding out-of-frame or stop-codon sequences. Clonality was calculated as one minus the Shannon entropy normalized by the log of the number of unique productive sequences. Fisher's exact test with Benjamini-Hochberg correction, using a cutoff of adjusted p below 0.01, was how clones that differed between time points or between blood and tumor were identified. TCRdb provides this immuneACCESS table in a form limited to in-frame rearrangements. Some clones are lacking; in checked studies, under half of them reflect an unresolved V gene, and why the rest are absent is not known. From that table come the V and J calls and clone size; the DNA was used to work out D and trimming. Present in this sample are 35,000 to 45,000 clones, more than 75% of which were seen just once. 10% to 13% of the sample is in the top ten clones.

General findings and caveats noted by the study authors: Because the sample size was small (n = 29) and many of the analyses were exploratory, the results are meant to be hypothesis-generating. A pretreatment peripheral blood TCR clonality below the median was linked to improved progression-free and overall survival. At 3 weeks after the start of treatment, tumor-associated TCR clones in peripheral blood had expanded more in patients with durable benefit (n ≈ 24, p = 0.022).

The TCR was taken from a man between 35 and 55 years old with urothelial cancer. Rearrangement joined TRBV28 to TRBJ2-5; tentative D gene TRBD1, with 5 bases matching. Sequencing was performed on PBMCs, taken around atezolizumab (anti-PD-L1) treatment. The sequence in DNA is TGTGCCAGCAGTTTAGTTCTTGGTGAAGGGGAAATTGAGACCCAGTACTTC. This sequence encodes CASSLVLGEGEIETQYF. Where the CDR3 stops, the reference TRBV28 and TRBJ2-5 genes take over; the full variable domain is DVKVTQSSRYLVKRTGEKVFLECVQDMDHENMFWYRQDPGLGLRLIYFSYDVKMKEKGDIPEGYSVSREKKERFSLILESASTNQTSMYLCASSLVLGEGEIETQYFGPGTRLLVL.